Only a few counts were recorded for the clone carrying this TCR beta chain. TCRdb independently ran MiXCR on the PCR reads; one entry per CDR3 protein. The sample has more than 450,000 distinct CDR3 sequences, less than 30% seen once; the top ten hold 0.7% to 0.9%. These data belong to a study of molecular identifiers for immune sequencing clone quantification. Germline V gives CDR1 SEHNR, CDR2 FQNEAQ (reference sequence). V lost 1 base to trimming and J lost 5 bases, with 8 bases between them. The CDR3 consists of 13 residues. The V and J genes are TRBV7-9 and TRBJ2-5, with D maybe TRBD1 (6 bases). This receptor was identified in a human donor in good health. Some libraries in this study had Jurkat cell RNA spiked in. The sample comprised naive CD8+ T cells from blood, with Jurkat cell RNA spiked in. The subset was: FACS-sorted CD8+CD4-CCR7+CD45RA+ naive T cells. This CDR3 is CASSLVTGETQYF. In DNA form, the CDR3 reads TGTGCCAGCAGCTTAGTCACAGGGGAGACCCAGTACTTC. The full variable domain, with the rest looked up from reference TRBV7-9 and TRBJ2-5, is DTGVSQNPRHKITKRGQNVTFRCDPISEHNRLYWYRQTLGQGPEFLTYFQNEAQLEKSRLLSDRFSAERPKGSFSTLEIQRTEQGDSAMYLCASSLVTGETQYFGPGTRLLVL.